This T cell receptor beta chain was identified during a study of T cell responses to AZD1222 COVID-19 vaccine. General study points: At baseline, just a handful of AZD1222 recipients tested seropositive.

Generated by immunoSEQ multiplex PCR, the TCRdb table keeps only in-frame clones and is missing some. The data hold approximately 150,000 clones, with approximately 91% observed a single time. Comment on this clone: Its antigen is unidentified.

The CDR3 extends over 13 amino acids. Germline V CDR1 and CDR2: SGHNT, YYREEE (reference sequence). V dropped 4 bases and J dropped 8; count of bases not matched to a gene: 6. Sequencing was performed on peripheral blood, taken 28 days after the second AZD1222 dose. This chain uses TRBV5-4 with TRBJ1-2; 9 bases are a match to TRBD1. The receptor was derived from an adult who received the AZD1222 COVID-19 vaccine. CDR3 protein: CASSQRTGVGYTF. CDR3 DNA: TGTGCCAGCAGCCAAAGGACAGGGGTCGGCTACACCTTC. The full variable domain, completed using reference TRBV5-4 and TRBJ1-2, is ETGVTQSPTHLIKTRGQQVTLRCSSQSGHNTVSWYQQALGQGPQFIFQYYREEENGRGNFPPRFSGLQFPNYSSELNVNALELDDSALYLCASSQRTGVGYTFGSGTRLTVV.